Described below is a single T cell receptor beta chain sequence and its context. Deep was the level used in running the assay. Genomic DNA (from each subset) was split evenly across several immunoSEQ plates. The repertoire was sequenced with immunoSEQ multiplex PCR; TCRdb's copy has only in-frame clones and lacks some. The sample includes 1 million to 1.2 million clones, 70% to 80% of them seen just once. The sample comes from a study of shared clonotypes between healthy human individuals. A CD45RA+ naive subset and a CD45RA-negative memory subset were split from CD4+ cells. The CDR3 is 11 amino acids. V lost 4 bases and J lost 7, with 9 bases in between. The germline CDR1 and CDR2 sequences are DFQATT and SNEGSKA (reference sequence).

The TCR sequence derives from a man aged 18 to 29 in good health. Some clones in this sample may be carry-over from other donors' samples. The sequenced sample was memory CD4+ T cells from PBMCs. Specified subset: CD45RA-negative fraction. This rearrangement joins TRBV20-1 to TRBJ2-3; no firm D call. CDR3: CSATPAYTQYF. Here the CDR3 DNA reads TGCAGTGCTACTCCCGCATATACGCAGTATTTT.